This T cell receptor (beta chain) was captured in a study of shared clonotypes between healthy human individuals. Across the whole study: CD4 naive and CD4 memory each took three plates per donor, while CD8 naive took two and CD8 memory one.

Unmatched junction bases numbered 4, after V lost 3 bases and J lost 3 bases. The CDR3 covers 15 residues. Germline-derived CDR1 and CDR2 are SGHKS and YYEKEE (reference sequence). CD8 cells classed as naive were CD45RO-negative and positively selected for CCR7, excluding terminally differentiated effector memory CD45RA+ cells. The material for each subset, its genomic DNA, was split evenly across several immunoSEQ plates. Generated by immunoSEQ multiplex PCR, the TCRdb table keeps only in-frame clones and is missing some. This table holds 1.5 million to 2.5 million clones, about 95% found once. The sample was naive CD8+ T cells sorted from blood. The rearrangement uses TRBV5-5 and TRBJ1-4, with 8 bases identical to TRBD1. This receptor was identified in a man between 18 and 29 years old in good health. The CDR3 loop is CASSSATGANEKLFF. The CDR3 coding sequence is TGTGCCAGCAGCTCAGCGACAGGGGCTAATGAAAAACTGTTTTTT.